The 25 T cell receptor beta chains reported below all come from one sample, sequenced in a study of blood T cells in healthy people across ages. A sample-barcoded 5' primer and a J-beta primer mix were used in a second PCR of roughly 6 to 11 cycles. Using its own MiXCR run on the 5' RACE reads, TCRdb lists one record per CDR3 protein. This sample carries more than 1,000,000 distinct CDR3 sequences, about 25% of them seen once, and the ten largest clones take around 0.75%. These data are also associated with another study on T cells of mothers and their children.

Sequencing was carried out using blood. These receptors were obtained from a girl aged 2-10 years in good health.

Of note for this clonotype: A junction boundary mismatches the germline segment, possibly from a read error. The V gene is TRBV11-2, the J gene TRBJ2-4; 8 nucleotides line up with TRBD2. The CDR3 covers 15 residues. Germline values: CDR1 SGHAT, CDR2 FQNNGV. The DNA of the CDR3 is TGTGCCAGCAGCTGGACTACTAGCGGAAAAAACATTCAGTGCTTC. It codes for CASSWTTSGKNIQCF. Full variable domain (missing parts from reference TRBV11-2 and TRBJ2-4): EAGVAQSPRYKIIEKRQSVAFWCNPISGHATLYWYQQILGQGPKLLIQFQNNGVVDDSQLPKDRFSAERLKGVDSTLKIQPAKLEDSAVYLCASSWTTSGKNIQCFGAGTRLSVL.

Only one count was recorded for this clonotype. The chain carries TRBV25-1 and TRBJ2-1; TRBD2 might be the D (6 bases). The V gene's germline CDR1 is MGHDK and CDR2 SYGVNS. CDR3 length: 18 amino acids. V was shortened by 2 bases and J by 4 bases, with 21 bases between the two germline ends. The CDR3 sequence is CASSEKGRAGRGYNEQFF. The CDR3 nucleotides read TGTGCCAGCAGTGAAAAAGGTCGGGCGGGGAGAGGGTACAATGAGCAGTTCTTC.

Only a few counts were recorded for this clonotype. This rearrangement joins TRBV20-1 to TRBJ2-3; 9 nucleotides match TRBD2. Germline V gene data show CDR1 as DFQATT and CDR2 as SNEGSKA (reference sequence). The V and J ends lost 4 bases and 4 bases, in that order; junction bases with no gene match: 6. The CDR3 spans 14 residues. DNA for the CDR3: TGCAGTGCTACCGGAGCTAGCGGGGCAGATACGCAGTATTTT. Translated, it gives CSATGASGADTQYF.

The CDR3 DNA reads as TGCAGTGCTCCCCCTACTGTCGGCCCTCAAGAGACCCAGTACTTC. It codes for CSAPPTVGPQETQYF. The rearrangement links TRBV20-1 to TRBJ2-5; D ambiguous. V shed 5 bases and J shed 2 bases, with 18 bases lying between them. The germline CDR1 and CDR2 sequences are DFQATT and SNEGSKA (reference sequence). This CDR3 is built from 15 residues.

The chain joins TRBV29-1 to TRBJ2-1; 10 nucleotides align to TRBD1. J was trimmed by 4 bases and V by 0 bases; bases with no gene match: 3. CDR3 length: 15 amino acids. Germline-derived CDR1 and CDR2 are SQVTM and ANQGSEA. The CDR3 bases are TGCAGCGTTGAAGATCCGGGACAGGGGTACAATGAGCAGTTCTTC. This gives the protein CSVEDPGQGYNEQFF.

The DNA for the CDR3 is TGCAGTGCTAGAGATCTCCTAGGCTTATATGGCTACACCTTC. This sequence encodes CSARDLLGLYGYTF. The genes are TRBV20-1 and TRBJ1-2; no firm D call. Trimming left V 0 bases short and J 5 bases short, with 13 bases between. In germline, CDR1 is DFQATT, CDR2 SNEGSKA (reference sequence). The CDR3 runs to 14 residues.

The chain links TRBV6-5 to TRBJ1-6; D remains unclear. Trimming stripped 4 bases from V and 7 bases from J, with 17 bases between. CDR3 length: 16 residues. The germline CDR1 and CDR2 sequences are MNHEY and SVGAGI. CDR3 nucleotides: TGTGCCAGCAGTTCAACGGGCGCGCGGTCGAATTCACCCCTCCACTTT. This codes for CASSSTGARSNSPLHF.

This clonotype was detected a few times. As DNA, the CDR3 is TGTGCCAGCAGTACCTTGGGGGAGGGACATCAGCCCCAGCATTTT. It translates to CASSTLGEGHQPQHF. The rearrangement links TRBV28 to TRBJ1-5; tentatively, D is TRBD1 (5 bases). Trimming pared 5 bases from V and 5 bases from J, leaving 16 bases between. The CDR3 covers 15 residues. From germline, CDR1 is MDHEN and CDR2 SYDVKM.

This clonotype was observed a handful of times. CDR3 protein: CSASRQSIQYF. The DNA for the CDR3 is TGCAGTGCTAGCAGGCAGAGCATTCAGTACTTC. This rearrangement joins TRBV20-1 to TRBJ2-4, with unresolved D. The CDR3 contains 11 residues. V was pared by 3 bases and J by 9 bases, with 9 bases between. Germline CDR1 reads DFQATT; CDR2 reads SNEGSKA (reference sequence).

V usage is TRBV12-3 or TRBV12-4 and J usage is TRBJ2-3; the match to TRBD2 covers 15 bases. This CDR3 has 17 residues. Trimming cost V 5 bases and J 2 bases; bases outside gene matches: 5. CDR3 protein: CASSLGTSGRITDTQYF. CDR3 sequence (DNA): TGTGCCAGCAGTCTCGGGACTAGCGGGAGGATCACAGATACGCAGTATTTT.

The chain employs TRBV20-1 and TRBJ1-2; 7 nucleotides agree with TRBD1. V gave up 4 bases and J gave up 4 bases; unmatched junction bases: 9. The germline gives CDR1 DFQATT, CDR2 SNEGSKA (reference sequence). This CDR3 has 14 amino acids. The CDR3 sequence is CSATTGTVSYGYTF. The CDR3 bases are TGCAGTGCTACAACCGGGACAGTGAGCTATGGCTACACCTTC.

The V gene is TRBV20-1, the J gene TRBJ2-3; 9 nucleotides match TRBD2. V trimming: 3 bases; J trimming: 4 bases; junction bases outside the gene matches: 5. CDR1 DFQATT and CDR2 SNEGSKA come from the germline V gene (reference sequence). The CDR3 is 14 residues long. The CDR3 DNA follows: TGCAGTGCTAGCCCTAGCGGGGTCCCAGATACGCAGTATTTT. Translated: CSASPSGVPDTQYF.

V is TRBV29-1 and J is TRBJ1-2; D unresolved. The germline V and J ends were trimmed by 0 bases and 6 bases, with 11 bases remaining between them. The CDR3 spans 13 residues. CDR1 is SQVTM, CDR2 ANQGSEA, per germline. CDR3 nucleotides: TGCAGCGTTGAAGATCCAGTAATCCATGGCTACACCTTC. This translates into CSVEDPVIHGYTF.

The CDR3, as DNA: TGTGCCAGCACCGGAGCTAGCGGGAGCTGGGAGCAGTTCTTC. Protein: CASTGASGSWEQFF. The chain combines TRBV9 with TRBJ2-1; 10 bases map to TRBD2. After removal of 6 bases from V and 10 bases from J, the junction contained 10 bases not matched to a gene. This CDR3 spans 14 amino acids. Germline CDR1 is SGDLS and CDR2 is YYNGEE.

This clonotype has just a few counts. The rearrangement joins TRBV5-1 to TRBJ1-1; D is unresolved. Trimming took off 4 bases at V and 4 bases at J, with 11 bases between the two ends. The CDR3 sequence is 13 residues long. Germline V lookup: CDR1 SGHRS, CDR2 YFSETQ. DNA of the CDR3: TGCGCCAGCAGCCCTCTACCCAGCACTGAAGCTTTCTTT. Protein: CASSPLPSTEAFF.

This clonotype was observed many times. V usage is TRBV5-6 and J usage is TRBJ2-2, with D hard to call. V was shortened by 5 bases and J by 5 bases, with 7 bases between the two germline ends. The CDR3 has 12 residues. CDR1 is SGHDT, CDR2 YYEEEE, per germline. CDR3 in DNA: TGTGCCAGCAGTTTTTCAACCGGGGAGCTGTTTTTT. It codes for CASSFSTGELFF.

The V and J genes are TRBV6-5 and TRBJ1-6; D remains ambiguous. V lost 2 bases to trimming and J lost 8 bases, with 4 bases between them. Looked up from germline, CDR1 is MNHEY and CDR2 is SVGAGI. The CDR3 loop spans 12 amino acids. CDR3 bases: TGTGCCAGCAGTTACCTTGATTCACCCCTCCACTTT. This gives the protein CASSYLDSPLHF.

This clonotype was found a few times. The V gene is TRBV12-3 or TRBV12-4, the J gene TRBJ2-3, with D unclear. Trimming took off 5 bases at V and 6 bases at J, with 15 bases between the two ends. The CDR3 spans 14 residues. Here the CDR3 reads CASSEDQTGDTQYF. The DNA of the CDR3 is TGTGCCAGCAGTGAAGACCAAACCGGGGATACGCAGTATTTT.

This clonotype occurred a few times. V is TRBV5-1 and J is TRBJ2-7; 13 nucleotides match TRBD2. Trimming cost V 4 bases and J 1 base; bases outside gene matches: 11. CDR1 is SGHRS, CDR2 YFSETQ, per germline. The length of the CDR3 is 18 residues. This chain's CDR3 is CASSTLTSGRALSYEQYF. The CDR3 DNA sequence: TGCGCCAGCAGCACCTTAACTAGCGGGAGGGCCCTGTCCTACGAGCAGTACTTC.

The rearrangement joins TRBV28 to TRBJ2-5; 10 bases are shared with TRBD1. Losses at the gene ends were 6 bases for V and 11 bases for J; bases not matched to a gene: 9. CDR1 is MDHEN and CDR2 is SYDVKM in the germline V gene. The CDR3 sequence is 13 residues long. The CDR3 protein is CASRGQGPHVQYF. The DNA for the CDR3 is TGTGCCAGCAGGGGACAGGGGCCCCATGTGCAGTACTTC. Full variable domain (rest looked up from reference TRBV28 and TRBJ2-5): DVKVTQSSRYLVKRTGEKVFLECVQDMDHENMFWYRQDPGLGLRLIYFSYDVKMKEKGDIPEGYSVSREKKERFSLILESASTNQTSMYLCASRGQGPHVQYFGPGTRLLVL.

The sample holds a few counts of this clonotype. This chain connects TRBV6-2 or TRBV6-3 to TRBJ1-2; the D is unclear. The CDR3 is 13 residues long. Germline V gene sequence: CDR1 MNHEY, CDR2 SVGEGT. V was cut by 2 bases and J by 4 bases, with 8 bases left in between. The CDR3 here is CASSYLRSYGYTF. CDR3 bases: TGTGCCAGCAGTTACCTCCGGTCCTATGGCTACACCTTC.

The CDR3: CASSLSWDVSNQPQHF. DNA of the CDR3: TGTGCCAGCAGCCTAAGTTGGGACGTTAGCAATCAGCCCCAGCATTTT. The genes are TRBV3-1 and TRBJ1-5; D is possibly TRBD1 (5 bases). Trimming cost V 4 bases and J 0 bases, with 13 bases left between them. Germline V gives CDR1 LGHDT, CDR2 YNNKEL (reference sequence). The CDR3 has 16 amino acids.

This clonotype has more than one count but fewer than ten. The rearrangement joins TRBV7-9 to TRBJ1-4; D perhaps matches TRBD1 (5 bases). Germline CDR1 SEHNR, CDR2 FQNEAQ (reference sequence). CDR3 size: 17 residues. The germline V and J ends were trimmed by 3 bases and 5 bases, with 19 bases remaining between them. The CDR3 is CASSFPRIQNRNEKLFF. The CDR3 DNA follows: TGTGCCAGCAGCTTTCCCAGAATCCAGAACAGGAATGAAAAACTGTTTTTT.

The gene calls are TRBV20-1 and TRBJ2-5, with 7 positions matching TRBD1. CDR3 size: 14 residues. The V and J ends lost 5 bases and 1 base, in that order; junction bases with no gene match: 7. Germline V gene lookup returns CDR1 DFQATT and CDR2 SNEGSKA (reference sequence). In nucleotides, the CDR3 is TGCAGTGCTGTACCGGGACAGTCCCAAGAGACCCAGTACTTC. Amino acid sequence: CSAVPGQSQETQYF.

The chain uses TRBV29-1 and TRBJ2-5; D uncertain. The DNA end lines up better with TRBJ2-1; the J call may be wrong. Germline V gives CDR1 SQVTM, CDR2 ANQGSEA. This CDR3 has 10 amino acids. CDR3 coding DNA: TGCAGCGTGGTAGTAGATGAGCAGTTCTTC. Amino acid sequence: CSVVVDEQFF.